The 20 T cell receptor beta chains below were found in one sample sequenced in a study of OX40 agonist ivuxolimab in advanced cancers. Some clones are missing from TCRdb's copy, which holds only in-frame ones; the method was immunoSEQ multiplex PCR. In the table there are tens of thousands of clones, 65% to 90% of which are singletons. Sequenced material: CD4+ or CD8+ T cells sorted from blood, taken in a trial of the OX40 agonist ivuxolimab. The receptors were gathered from an adult with an advanced solid tumor such as melanoma, head and neck, liver or kidney cancer.

The chain links TRBV9 to TRBJ1-6; D remains ambiguous. V was pared by 7 bases and J by 1 base, with 12 bases between. The CDR3 sequence is 15 residues long. Per germline, CDR1 SGDLS and CDR2 YYNGEE. CDR3 DNA sequence: TGTGCCAGCCAAGGGTCTCCTTCCTATAATTCACCCCTCCACTTT. This translates into CASQGSPSYNSPLHF. The whole variable domain, filled in from reference TRBV9 and TRBJ1-6, reads DSGVTQTPKHLITATGQRVTLRCSPRSGDLSVYWYQQSLDQGLQFLIQYYNGEERAKGNILERFSAQQFPDLHSELNLSSLELGDSALYFCASQGSPSYNSPLHFGNGTRLTVT.

V gene TRBV28 combines with J gene TRBJ1-5; a weak D match, TRBD1 (5 bases). Trimming pared 4 bases from V and 0 bases from J, leaving 10 bases between. This CDR3 is 15 amino acids long. Looked up from germline, CDR1 is MDHEN and CDR2 is SYDVKM. In DNA form, the CDR3 reads TGTGCCAGCAGTTCGGACAAGTATAGCAATCAGCCCCAGCATTTT. This encodes CASSSDKYSNQPQHF.

The chain uses TRBV5-1 and TRBJ1-5, with 9 bases lining up with TRBD1. Germline assignment: CDR1 SGHRS and CDR2 YFSETQ. CDR3 length equals 14 residues. J was trimmed by 4 bases and V by 2 bases; bases with no gene match: 1. This chain's CDR3 is CASSFGTGNQPQHF. As DNA, the CDR3 is TGCGCCAGCAGCTTTGGGACAGGGAATCAGCCCCAGCATTTT.

The V call is TRBV11-2, the J call TRBJ1-1, with D possibly TRBD1 on 5 matching bases. Germline CDR1 SGHAT, CDR2 FQNNGV. Trimming shortened V by 4 bases and J by 7 bases, and 25 bases separated the two germline ends. The CDR3 is 17 residues long. The chain's CDR3 is CASSSRPKTVPRGEAFF. The CDR3, as DNA: TGTGCCAGCAGCTCACGACCAAAGACAGTCCCTAGAGGTGAAGCTTTCTTT.

The J gene is TRBJ2-1, the V gene TRBV9, with 11 bases that match TRBD2. V dropped 0 bases and J dropped 13; count of bases not matched to a gene: 9. CDR1 is SGDLS, CDR2 YYNGEE, per germline. The length of the CDR3 is 15 residues. The CDR3 sequence: CASSVGLAGPPIQFF. CDR3 DNA sequence: TGTGCCAGCAGCGTAGGACTAGCGGGGCCTCCAATCCAGTTCTTC.

The chain combines TRBV5-1 with TRBJ1-1; D gene uncertain. Germline values: CDR1 SGHRS, CDR2 YFSETQ. This CDR3 comprises 14 residues. The V gene lost 6 bases and the J gene lost 2 bases, with 14 bases spanning the gap. For the CDR3, the DNA is TGCGCCAGCATGAGAATGGAGCCCAACACTGAAGCTTTCTTT. As protein: CASMRMEPNTEAFF.

The V and J genes are TRBV27 and TRBJ2-7; TRBD2 aligns across 7 bases. The CDR3 is 15 amino acids. The germline CDR1 and CDR2 sequences are MNHEY and SMNVEV (reference sequence). Trimming removed 2 bases from V and 0 bases from J; junction bases left unmatched: 4. CDR3 loop: CASSLKGGSSYEQYF. The DNA of the CDR3 is TGTGCCAGCAGTTTAAAAGGCGGGAGCTCCTACGAGCAGTACTTC.

This clone was found a few times. The rearrangement uses TRBV28 and TRBJ1-2; D call uncertain. This CDR3 contains 13 residues. Germline V lookup: CDR1 MDHEN, CDR2 SYDVKM. Trimming stripped 6 bases from V and 7 bases from J, with 15 bases between. The CDR3 nucleotides read TGTGCCAGCAGGCAGGATGTGAAGCTTGGCTACACCTTC. It yields the protein CASRQDVKLGYTF.

The V call is TRBV7-8, the J call TRBJ2-3; 11 bases match TRBD1. Germline values: CDR1 SGHVS, CDR2 FQNEAQ. This CDR3 spans 14 amino acids. With 2 bases clipped from V and 9 bases from J, the junction kept 4 bases outside the gene matches. CDR3 in amino acids: CASSLRTGGETQYF. CDR3 DNA: TGTGCCAGCAGCTTAAGGACAGGGGGCGAAACGCAGTATTTT.

The chain employs TRBV25-1 and TRBJ1-4; possibly TRBD1 for D (6 bases). Germline loops: CDR1 MGHDK, CDR2 SYGVNS. This CDR3 is built from 14 residues. V lost 3 bases and J 7 bases, leaving 12 bases between the germline ends. This chain's CDR3 is CASSDIQGREKLFF. The CDR3 DNA is TGTGCCAGCAGTGATATACAGGGTCGTGAAAAACTGTTTTTT.

The V gene is TRBV2, the J gene TRBJ1-1; 8 bases align to TRBD1. The CDR3 covers 12 residues. Germline V gives CDR1 SNHLY, CDR2 FYNNEI. The V gene end was trimmed by 8 bases and the J gene end by 9 bases; junction bases not matched to a gene: 8. CDR3 residues: CASGPTGAKAFF. Written as DNA, the CDR3 is TGTGCCAGCGGACCGACAGGGGCGAAAGCTTTCTTT.

This sequence joins TRBV2 and TRBJ2-1; a possible D gene is TRBD1 (5 bases). The CDR3 has 13 residues. From germline, CDR1 is SNHLY and CDR2 FYNNEI. Trimming stripped 4 bases from V and 4 bases from J, with 8 bases between. CDR3 nucleotides: TGTGCCAGCAGTGCCCAGGGTTACAATGAGCAGTTCTTC. Translating it yields CASSAQGYNEQFF.

The gene calls are TRBV6-1 and TRBJ2-7; a possible D gene is TRBD2 (6 bases). CDR3 length: 12 residues. The germline V and J ends were trimmed by 8 bases and 6 bases, with 14 bases remaining between them. Per germline, CDR1 MNHNS and CDR2 SASEGT. The CDR3 nucleotides read TGTGCCAGCGGCCAAGGAGGGTCCGAGCAGTACTTC. Amino acid sequence: CASGQGGSEQYF.

This sequence joins TRBV6-1 and TRBJ1-6; D is possibly TRBD1 (5 bases). The CDR3 spans 12 residues. CDR1 and CDR2 from the germline V gene are MNHNS and SASEGT. The germline V and J ends were trimmed by 5 bases and 6 bases, with 5 bases remaining between them. The CDR3 spells CASSQGNSPLHF. The CDR3 DNA reads as TGTGCCAGCAGTCAGGGTAATTCACCCCTCCACTTT.

The V gene is TRBV2, the J gene TRBJ1-5; no clear D. With 6 bases removed from V and 0 bases from J, the gap between germline ends came to 12 bases. Germline V gene lookup returns CDR1 SNHLY and CDR2 FYNNEI. The CDR3 has 15 residues. In DNA form, the CDR3 reads TGTGCCAGCAGCTCGGATCTCTATAGCAATCAGCCCCAGCATTTT. Translation gives CASSSDLYSNQPQHF.

The CDR3 DNA follows: TGTGCCAGCAGCGTAGGGCCCGGGACTAGCGATATAGAGACCCAGTACTTC. It specifies CASSVGPGTSDIETQYF. The rearrangement uses TRBV9 and TRBJ2-5; 10 bases align to TRBD2. Per germline, CDR1 SGDLS and CDR2 YYNGEE. This CDR3 spans 17 amino acids. V trimming: 0 bases; J trimming: 4 bases; junction bases outside the gene matches: 9. Variable domain in full (rest from reference TRBV9 and TRBJ2-5): DSGVTQTPKHLITATGQRVTLRCSPRSGDLSVYWYQQSLDQGLQFLIQYYNGEERAKGNILERFSAQQFPDLHSELNLSSLELGDSALYFCASSVGPGTSDIETQYFGPGTRLLVL.

The J gene is TRBJ2-5, the V gene TRBV20-1, with D uncertain. Germline-derived CDR1 and CDR2 are DFQATT and SNEGSKA (reference sequence). The V and J ends lost 1 base and 5 bases respectively, with 5 bases between them. This CDR3 has 11 residues. CDR3 loop: CSARVSETQYF. The CDR3 DNA reads TGCAGTGCTAGAGTGTCGGAGACCCAGTACTTC.

V gene TRBV7-9 combines with J gene TRBJ1-5; D is unclear. Between the trimmed V and J ends, which lost 1 base and 7 bases, there was a span of 17 bases. Germline CDR1 and CDR2: SEHNR and FQNEAQ (reference sequence). The CDR3 loop spans 16 amino acids. In nucleotides, the CDR3 is TGTGCCAGCAGCTTAGGGGTACCGGGCATGGGACAGCCCCAGCATTTT. This gives the protein CASSLGVPGMGQPQHF.

The gene calls are TRBV15 and TRBJ2-7; possible D gene TRBD1, 6 bases. V was trimmed by 5 bases and J by 5 bases, leaving 16 bases between them. In germline, CDR1 is LNHNV, CDR2 YYDKDF (reference sequence). This CDR3 has 14 amino acids. CDR3 residues: CATSSQGGVNEQYF. The DNA for the CDR3 is TGTGCCACCAGCTCTCAAGGGGGTGTCAACGAGCAGTACTTC.

Comments on this clone: Other DNA sequences in the same sample also yield this CDR3. This rearrangement joins TRBV5-1 to TRBJ1-1; D gene ambiguous. CDR3 length: 14 amino acids. The germline V and J ends were trimmed by 0 bases and 1 base, with 7 bases remaining between them. Germline V gives CDR1 SGHRS, CDR2 YFSETQ. CDR3 amino acids: CASSLASANTEAFF. The CDR3 DNA follows: TGCGCCAGCAGCTTGGCTTCGGCGAACACTGAAGCTTTCTTT.